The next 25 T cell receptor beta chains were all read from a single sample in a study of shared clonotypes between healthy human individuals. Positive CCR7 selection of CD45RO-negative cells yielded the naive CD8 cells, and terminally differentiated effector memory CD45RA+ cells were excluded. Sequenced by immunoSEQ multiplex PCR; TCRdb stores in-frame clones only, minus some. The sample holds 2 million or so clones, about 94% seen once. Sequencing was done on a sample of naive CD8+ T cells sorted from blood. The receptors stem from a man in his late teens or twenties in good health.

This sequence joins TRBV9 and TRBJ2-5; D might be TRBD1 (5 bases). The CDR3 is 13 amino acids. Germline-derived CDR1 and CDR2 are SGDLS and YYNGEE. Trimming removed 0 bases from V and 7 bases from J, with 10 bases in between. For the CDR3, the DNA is TGTGCCAGCAGCGTAGGGGAAGGGGTGACCCAGTACTTC. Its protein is CASSVGEGVTQYF.

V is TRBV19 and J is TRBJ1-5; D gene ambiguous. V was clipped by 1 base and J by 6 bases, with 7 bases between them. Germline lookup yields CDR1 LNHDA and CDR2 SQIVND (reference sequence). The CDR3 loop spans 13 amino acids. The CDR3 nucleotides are TGTGCCAGTAGTATAGGTATGGGTCAGCCCCAGCATTTT. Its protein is CASSIGMGQPQHF.

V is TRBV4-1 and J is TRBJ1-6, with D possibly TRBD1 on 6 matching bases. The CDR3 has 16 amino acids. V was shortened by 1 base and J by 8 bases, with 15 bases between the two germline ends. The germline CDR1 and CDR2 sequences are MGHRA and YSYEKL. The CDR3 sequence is CASSQVFGQLYSPLHF. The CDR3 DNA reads TGCGCCAGCAGCCAAGTTTTCGGACAGCTGTATTCACCCCTCCACTTT.

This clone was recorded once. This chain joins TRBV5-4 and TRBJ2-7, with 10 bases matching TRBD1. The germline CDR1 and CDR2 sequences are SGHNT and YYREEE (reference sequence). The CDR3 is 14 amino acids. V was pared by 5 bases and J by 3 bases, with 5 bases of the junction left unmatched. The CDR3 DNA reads TGTGCCAGCAGTCGGGGACAGGGGAACTACGAGCAGTACTTC. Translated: CASSRGQGNYEQYF.

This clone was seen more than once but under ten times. The CDR3 sequence is CASSFLPFYEQYF. The CDR3 coding sequence is TGTGCCAGCAGTTTCCTACCCTTCTACGAGCAGTACTTC. V and J are TRBV27 and TRBJ2-7; unclear D gene. This CDR3 is built from 13 residues. From germline, CDR1 is MNHEY and CDR2 SMNVEV (reference sequence). V was shortened by 3 bases and J by 3 bases, with 9 bases between the two germline ends.

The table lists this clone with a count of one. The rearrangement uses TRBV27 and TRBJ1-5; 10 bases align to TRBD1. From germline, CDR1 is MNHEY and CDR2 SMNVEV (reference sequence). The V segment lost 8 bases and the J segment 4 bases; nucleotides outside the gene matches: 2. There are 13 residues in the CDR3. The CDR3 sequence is CASRQGANQPQHF. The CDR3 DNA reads TGTGCCAGCCGACAGGGGGCAAATCAGCCCCAGCATTTT.

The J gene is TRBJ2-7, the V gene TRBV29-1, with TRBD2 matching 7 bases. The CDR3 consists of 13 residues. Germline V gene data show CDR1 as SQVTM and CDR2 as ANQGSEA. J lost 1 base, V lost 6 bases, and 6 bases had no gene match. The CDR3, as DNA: TGCAGCGTCGGGCTAGCGGCTTCCTACGAGCAGTACTTC. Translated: CSVGLAASYEQYF.

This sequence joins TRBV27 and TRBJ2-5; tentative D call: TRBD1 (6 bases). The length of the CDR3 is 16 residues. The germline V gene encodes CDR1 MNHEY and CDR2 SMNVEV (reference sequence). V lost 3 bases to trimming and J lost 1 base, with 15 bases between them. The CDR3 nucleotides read TGTGCCAGCAGTTTCTCAGGGGAATTGGTCCAAGAGACCCAGTACTTC. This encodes CASSFSGELVQETQYF.

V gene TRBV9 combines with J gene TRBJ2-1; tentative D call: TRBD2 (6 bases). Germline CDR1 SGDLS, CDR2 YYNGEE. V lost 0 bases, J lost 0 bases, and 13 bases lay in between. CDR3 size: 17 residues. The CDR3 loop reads CASSVEWRESSYNEQFF. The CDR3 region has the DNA TGTGCCAGCAGCGTAGAATGGCGGGAAAGCTCCTACAATGAGCAGTTCTTC.

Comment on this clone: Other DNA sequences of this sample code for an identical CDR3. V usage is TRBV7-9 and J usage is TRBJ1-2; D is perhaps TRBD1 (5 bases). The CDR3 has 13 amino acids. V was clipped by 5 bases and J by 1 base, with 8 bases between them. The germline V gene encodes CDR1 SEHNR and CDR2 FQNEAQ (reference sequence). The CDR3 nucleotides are TGTGCCAGCAGCCCCGACAGTAACTATGGCTACACCTTC. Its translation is CASSPDSNYGYTF.

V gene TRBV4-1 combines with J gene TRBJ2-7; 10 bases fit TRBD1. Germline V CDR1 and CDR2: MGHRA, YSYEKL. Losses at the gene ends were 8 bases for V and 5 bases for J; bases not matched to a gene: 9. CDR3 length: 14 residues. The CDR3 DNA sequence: TGCGCCAGCGGTCCGGGACAGGGGCCCAACGAGCAGTACTTC. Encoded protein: CASGPGQGPNEQYF.

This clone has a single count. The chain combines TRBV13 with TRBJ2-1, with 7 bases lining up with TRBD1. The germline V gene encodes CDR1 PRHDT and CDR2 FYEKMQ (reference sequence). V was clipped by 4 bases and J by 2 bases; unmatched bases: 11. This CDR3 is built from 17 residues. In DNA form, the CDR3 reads TGTGCCAGCAGCTCGTCCGGGACAGAAGGCCCCTACAATGAGCAGTTCTTC. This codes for CASSSSGTEGPYNEQFF.

DNA of the CDR3: TGTGCCAGCAGCGTCGGGACAGGGGATGAAAAACTGTTTTTT. This gives the protein CASSVGTGDEKLFF. The rearrangement joins TRBV7-9 to TRBJ1-4; 10 nucleotides align to TRBD1. The CDR3 runs to 14 residues. The germline CDR1 and CDR2 sequences are SEHNR and FQNEAQ (reference sequence). V shed 5 bases, J shed 6 bases, and the junction held 3 bases outside the gene matches. The full variable domain, with the rest looked up from reference TRBV7-9 and TRBJ1-4, is DTGVSQNPRHKITKRGQNVTFRCDPISEHNRLYWYRQTLGQGPEFLTYFQNEAQLEKSRLLSDRFSAERPKGSFSTLEIQRTEQGDSAMYLCASSVGTGDEKLFFGSGTQLSVL.

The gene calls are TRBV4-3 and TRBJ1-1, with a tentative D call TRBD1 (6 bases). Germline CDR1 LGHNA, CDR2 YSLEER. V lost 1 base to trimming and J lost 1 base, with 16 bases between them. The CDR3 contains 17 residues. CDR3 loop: CASSQVMRQDQNTEAFF. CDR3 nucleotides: TGCGCCAGCAGCCAAGTGATGCGACAGGACCAGAACACTGAAGCTTTCTTT.

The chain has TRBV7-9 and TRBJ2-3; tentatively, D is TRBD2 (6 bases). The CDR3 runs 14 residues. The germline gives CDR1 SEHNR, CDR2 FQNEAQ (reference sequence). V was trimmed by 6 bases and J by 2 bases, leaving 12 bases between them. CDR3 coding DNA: TGTGCCAGCAGTGGAGGGCCCTACACAGATACGCAGTATTTT. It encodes CASSGGPYTDTQYF.

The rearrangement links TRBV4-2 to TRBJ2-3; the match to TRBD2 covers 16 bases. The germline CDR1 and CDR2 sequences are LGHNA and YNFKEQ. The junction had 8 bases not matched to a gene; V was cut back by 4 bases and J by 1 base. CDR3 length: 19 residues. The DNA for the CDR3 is TGTGCCAGCAGCCTCGGCGGGACTAGCGGGGGGGCCGGCACAGATACGCAGTATTTT. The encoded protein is CASSLGGTSGGAGTDTQYF.

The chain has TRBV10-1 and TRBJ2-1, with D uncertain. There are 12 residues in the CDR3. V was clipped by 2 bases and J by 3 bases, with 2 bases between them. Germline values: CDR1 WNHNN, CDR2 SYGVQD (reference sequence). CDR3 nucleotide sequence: TGCGCCAGCAGTGAGGACTACAATGAGCAGTTCTTC. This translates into CASSEDYNEQFF.

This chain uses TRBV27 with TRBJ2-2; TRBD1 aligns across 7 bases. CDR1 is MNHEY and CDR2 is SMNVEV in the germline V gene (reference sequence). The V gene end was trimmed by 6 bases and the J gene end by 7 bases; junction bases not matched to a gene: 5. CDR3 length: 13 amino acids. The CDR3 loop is CASSLRDSGELFF. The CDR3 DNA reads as TGTGCCAGCAGCCTCCGGGACAGCGGGGAGCTGTTTTTT.

The CDR3 sequence is CASSRIPEETQYF. The CDR3 DNA reads as TGCGCCAGCAGCCGGATCCCCGAAGAGACCCAGTACTTC. The gene calls are TRBV5-1 and TRBJ2-5; no clear D gene. The ends were cut back, 4 bases at V and 3 bases at J, with 10 bases in the middle. Germline loops: CDR1 SGHRS, CDR2 YFSETQ. This CDR3 contains 13 residues.

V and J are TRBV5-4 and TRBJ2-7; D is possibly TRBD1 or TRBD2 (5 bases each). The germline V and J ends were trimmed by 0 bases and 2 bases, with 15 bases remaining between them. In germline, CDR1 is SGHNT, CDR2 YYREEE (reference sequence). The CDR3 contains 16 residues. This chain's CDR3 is CASSLELGVQTYEQYF. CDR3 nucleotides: TGTGCCAGCAGCTTGGAATTGGGGGTCCAGACCTACGAGCAGTACTTC.

CDR3 in DNA: TGTGCCAGTAGTATTACCCTGGGGTATGAGCAGTTCTTC. Translating gives CASSITLGYEQFF. This chain joins TRBV19 and TRBJ2-1; D is undetermined. The V end was cut by 3 bases, the J end by 8 bases, with 11 bases between. This CDR3 has 13 residues. Germline V gene sequence: CDR1 LNHDA, CDR2 SQIVND (reference sequence).

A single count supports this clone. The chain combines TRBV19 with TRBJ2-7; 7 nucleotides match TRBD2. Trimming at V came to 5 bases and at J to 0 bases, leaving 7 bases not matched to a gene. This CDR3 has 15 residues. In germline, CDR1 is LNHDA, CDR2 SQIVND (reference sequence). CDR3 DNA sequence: TGTGCCAGTAGTTTTGTGGGAGGGCCCTCCTACGAGCAGTACTTC. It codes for CASSFVGGPSYEQYF. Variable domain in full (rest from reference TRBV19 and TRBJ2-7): DGGITQSPKYLFRKEGQNVTLSCEQNLNHDAMYWYRQDPGQGLRLIYYSQIVNDFQKGDIAEGYSVSREKKESFPLTVTSAQKNPTAFYLCASSFVGGPSYEQYFGPGTRLTVT.

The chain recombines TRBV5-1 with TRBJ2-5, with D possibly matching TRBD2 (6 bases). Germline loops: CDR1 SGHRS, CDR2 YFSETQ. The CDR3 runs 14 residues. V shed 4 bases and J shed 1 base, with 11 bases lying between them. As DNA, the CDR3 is TGCGCCAGCAGCCTGGAGGGGACCCAAGAGACCCAGTACTTC. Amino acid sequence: CASSLEGTQETQYF.

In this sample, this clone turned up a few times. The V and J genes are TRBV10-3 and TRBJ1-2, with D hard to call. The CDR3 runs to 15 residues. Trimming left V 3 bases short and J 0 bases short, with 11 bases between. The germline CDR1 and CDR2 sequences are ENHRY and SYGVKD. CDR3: CAISETAGTNYGYTF. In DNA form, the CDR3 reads TGTGCCATCAGTGAAACGGCAGGAACTAACTATGGCTACACCTTC.

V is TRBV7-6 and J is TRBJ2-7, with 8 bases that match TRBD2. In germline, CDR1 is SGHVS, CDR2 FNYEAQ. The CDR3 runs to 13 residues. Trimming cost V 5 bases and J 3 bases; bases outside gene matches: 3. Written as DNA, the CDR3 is TGTGCCAGCAGCCCGGGACTAGGCTACGAGCAGTACTTC. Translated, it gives CASSPGLGYEQYF.